This TCR beta chain originates from a study of cytomegalovirus exposure and HLA in healthy donors (dated by TCRdb to 2016 to 2017). As for the study more broadly: In an earlier analysis of 587 of the donors, less than 350 Gb of sequence data and approximately 100 million unique TCR beta sequences from roughly 190 million T cells were reported. Alongside the repertoire data, information on donor age, sex, ethnicity and CMV serostatus was compiled. Four to six DR-DQ haplotypes were handled as single units for association and clustering, since linkage in the cohort was strong. To study patterns of TCR occurrence, a later analysis re-analyzed previously published TCR beta repertoires from 550 to 800 donors and added high-resolution HLA genotyping. Along with the approximately 650-subject first cohort, a separate validation cohort of over 90 different subjects was used. The study aimed to test whether signatures of past pathogen exposure could be identified by cataloging public T cell receptors. Every repertoire in the discovery cohort had been generated on one and the same sequencing platform. Rather than drawing on any new phenotypic data, the later analysis identified candidate immune exposures from TCR beta sequences and the way those sequences occurred across donors. An early release that covered roughly 600 HLA-typed donors contained about 290 gigabases of sequencing data and around 85 million unique TCR sequences. Using immunosequencing, the study profiled T cell repertoires from about 620 subjects and related those repertoires to cytomegalovirus serostatus. The study combined high-throughput TCR immunosequencing, statistical association of individual TCRs with disease status, and machine learning to predict cytomegalovirus infection status. HLA typing covered class I and class II loci at four-digit resolution. Of the 398 genotyped donors, more than 75% were placed in the genetic ancestry cluster associated with self-reported Caucasian donors. Typing coverage varied by locus: about 629-640 donors for A, B, C, DRB1 and DQB1; under 550 for DQA1; nearly 610 for DPA1; 450 to 480 for DPB1. A later genetic analysis used genome-wide SNP genotypes for about 55% of the 666 donors, treating that subset as a discovery cohort. To decide whether each TCR beta V gene segment behaved as functional or pseudogenic, an earlier analysis of fewer than 750 of the donors relied on high-throughput TCR beta sequencing. Among under 450 genotyped donors of the cohort, an average of approximately 230,000 unique TCR beta nucleotide sequences were sequenced per donor, about a sixth of them non-productive. What the authors observed across the whole study: CMV serostatus was the only immune exposure information available for the cohort. Most CMV-associated TCR beta chains appeared to be HLA-restricted in a later analysis, and the HLA associations seemed to be driven largely by CMV exposure. The classifier was reported to diagnose cytomegalovirus status with high specificity and sensitivity in both the original and validation cohorts. In an earlier analysis of 500 to 650 of the donors, most TCR beta V segments appeared in productive rearrangements about 90% or about 30% of the time, broadly matching IMGT annotations. Because HLA typing was unavailable for some donors at each locus, only the typed subset was used in association tests. According to a later genetic analysis, donors in an Asian-associated ancestry cluster had fewer N-insertions in productive TCRs than the roughly 700-donor mean. A total of roughly 160 TCR beta chains were listed by the study as associated with cytomegalovirus. A later analysis found that TCR association rates varied across HLA loci, with DRB1 alleles showing the most associated TCRs and HLA-C alleles the fewest. A later analysis associated about 17,000 TCR beta sequences with specific HLA alleles at a false discovery rate of 0.05. The presence/absence analyses assumed that sequencing depth was roughly uniform across donors, and that assumption may not be true. The 87-base-pair reads could not distinguish some IMGT-functional V segments, including TRBV6-2 and TRBV6-3, so those segments were excluded. In a later genetic analysis, a missense DCLRE1C variant was associated with V-gene and J-gene trimming of TCR beta chains, and the association was replicated in an independent cohort. When HLA alleles, especially DR and DQ, strongly co-occurred, attributing TCR associations to individual alleles was difficult. Compared with equally common non-associated chains, HLA-associated TCR beta chains in a later analysis were more clonally expanded and had lower generation probabilities. Because counts were too low, more than 15 rarely observed V segments, including chromosome 9 orphons, were left out of the earlier analysis of roughly 600 of the donors. A few of the identified cytomegalovirus-associated TCR beta chains were confirmed in vitro to be specific for cytomegalovirus antigens. Several of the top co-occurrence clusters appeared to be linked to parvovirus B19, influenza, CMV and Epstein-Barr virus, according to a later analysis. Linkage disequilibrium might explain the correlated functional status among segregating V segments, but an unknown experimental factor could not be ruled out. It was suggested by the authors that the approach could potentially be generalized to other disease states and immunological phenotypes. A further reported finding was that TCR beta sequences accurately predicted the HLA-A and HLA-B alleles for most subjects in the first cohort. Most TCR sequences were observed very rarely across donors, whereas some public TCRs were present in many individuals. This cohort had only TCR beta chains sequenced, and the lack of alpha or paired-chain data limited which features could be detected. A cluster of highly shared sequence variants was judged likely to represent a technical artifact of the sequencing pipeline.

In the case of this clone: Its antigen has not been determined. Base qualities are missing; no much larger clone stands one base away.

Library method: the immunoSEQ multiplex PCR assay. For the multiplex PCR, a mixture combining 60 forward primers for TCR Vbeta segments and 13 reverse primers for TCR Jbeta segments was used. A multiplex PCR assay on genomic DNA amplified the CDR3 region of rearranged TCR beta genes. Amplified TCR beta libraries were sequenced as 87-base-pair reads on the Illumina HiSeq System. The paper's processing steps were these. A later analysis tallied tens of millions of unique TCR beta chains across the 666 repertoires, and approximately 12 million of those chains were shared by two or more donors. Raw reads were error-corrected and collapsed into unique sequences by a nearest-neighbor algorithm in which closely related sequences were merged to remove PCR and sequencing errors. V, D and J gene segments were assigned by aligning CDR3 sequences to IMGT reference sequences. Each retained sequence needed at least a six-nucleotide match to both a V gene segment and a J gene segment. A rearrangement was called productive if the CDR3 had no stop codons and remained in frame with V and J, and every other rearrangement was called non-productive. Following IMGT convention, CDR3 was defined as the stretch from the second conserved V-encoded cysteine to the conserved J-encoded phenylalanine. In an earlier analysis of more than 550 of the donors, sequences lacking an unambiguous match to a single V gene segment were excluded. In an earlier analysis of some 590 of the donors, a V segment was called functional when productive rearrangements were above 56.7%, and segregating when the standard deviation between donors exceeded 5%. To diagnose cytomegalovirus status from the catalog of TCR beta chain sequences, a statistical classification framework was built. V and J gene assignment, in a later analysis, came from comparing TCR nucleotide sequences with IMGT/GENE-DB human TR gene sequences. Using the TCRdist pipeline, a later analysis assigned CDR3 sequences along with most-parsimonious VDJ recombination scenarios. In a later analysis, each TCR beta chain was defined by its CDR3 amino acid sequence together with its V-gene family, and reads without a unique V-gene family were excluded. To address suspected cross-contamination and a sequencing artifact, a later analysis removed several hundred highly shared, low-generation-probability nucleotide sequences. In a later analysis, a clonal expansion index was calculated for each public chain from normalized within-repertoire ranks of inferred template counts. In a later analysis, generation probabilities were computed with a VDJ recombination model fitted to out-of-frame rearrangements, and the resulting probabilities were checked against IGoR. In a later analysis, TCR-TCR, TCR-HLA and TCR-CMV co-occurrence was scored with hypergeometric tests, and a repertoire-size bias correction was applied to TCR pairs. A later analysis estimated false discovery rates by permuting HLA or CMV assignments 20 times. In a later analysis, co-occurring TCRs were grouped using DBSCAN, with TCRdist sequence similarity added in when clustering inside HLA-allele-positive subsets. For co-occurrence clustering, repertoires with fewer than 30,000 or more than 120,000 public chains were excluded, along with four to six repertoires with anomalous nucleotide sharing. TCRdb provides this immuneACCESS table in a form limited to in-frame rearrangements. Some clones are lacking; in checked studies, under half of them reflect an unresolved V gene, and why the rest are absent is not known. V and J calls and clone size come straight from that table; D and trimming were deduced from the DNA. Here the sample has around 120,000 clones; over 75% occur a single time. Roughly 3.5% of the sample belongs to the ten largest clones.

The cohort consisted of 600 to 750 healthy bone marrow donors. At the time of sampling, every cohort member was nominally healthy, though immune exposures that went unrecorded were likely present. Of the 650 to 750 cohort members, about 280 had positive CMV serostatus and around 350 had negative CMV serostatus, and CMV serostatus was not recorded for the donor. A peripheral blood sample was provided by each donor, and peripheral blood mononuclear cells were used for TCR beta sequencing. The Qiagen DNeasy Blood Extraction Kit was used to extract genomic DNA from the blood cell samples. CDR1 and CDR2, looked up from the germline V gene, are SGHTS and YDEGEE. From its cysteine to its phenylalanine, the CDR3 spans 16 amino acids. Only the CDR3 DNA is retained, 48 bases long and in frame from the first base. Here V drops 5 bases and J drops 3 bases, and the junction holds 10 bases not matched to any gene.

The sequence was collected from a human donor in good health. Sequencing used PBMCs. The rearrangement joined TRBV5-8 to TRBJ1-5; a stretch of 8 junction bases matches TRBD1. The base sequence is TGTGCCAGCAGATTGAGGACAGGGATGAACAATCAGCCCCAGCATTTT. This codes for CASRLRTGMNNQPQHF.